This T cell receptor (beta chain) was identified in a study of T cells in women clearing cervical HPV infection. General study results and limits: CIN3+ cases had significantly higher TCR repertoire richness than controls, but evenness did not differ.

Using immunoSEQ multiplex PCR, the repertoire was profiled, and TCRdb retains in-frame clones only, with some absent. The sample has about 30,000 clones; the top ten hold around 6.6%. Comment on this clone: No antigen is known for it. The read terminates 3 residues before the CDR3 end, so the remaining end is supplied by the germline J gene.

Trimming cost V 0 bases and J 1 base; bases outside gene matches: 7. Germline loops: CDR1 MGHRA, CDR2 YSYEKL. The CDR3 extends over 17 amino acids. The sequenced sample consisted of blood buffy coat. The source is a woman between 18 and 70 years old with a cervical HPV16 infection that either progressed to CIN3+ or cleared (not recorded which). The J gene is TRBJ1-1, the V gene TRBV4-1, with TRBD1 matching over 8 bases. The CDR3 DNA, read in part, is TGCGCCAGCAGCCAAGATCGGAGACAGGGGACGAACACTGAA. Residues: CASSQDRRQGTNTE. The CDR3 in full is CASSQDRRQGTNTEAFF.